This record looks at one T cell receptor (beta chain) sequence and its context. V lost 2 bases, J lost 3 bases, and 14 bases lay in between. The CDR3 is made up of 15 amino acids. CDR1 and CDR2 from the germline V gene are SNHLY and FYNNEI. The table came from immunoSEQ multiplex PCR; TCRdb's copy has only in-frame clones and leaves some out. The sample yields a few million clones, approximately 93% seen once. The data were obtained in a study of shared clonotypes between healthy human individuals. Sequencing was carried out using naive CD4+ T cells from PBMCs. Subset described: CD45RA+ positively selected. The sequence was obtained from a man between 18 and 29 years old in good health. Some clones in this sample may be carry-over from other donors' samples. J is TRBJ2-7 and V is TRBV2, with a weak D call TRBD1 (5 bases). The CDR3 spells CASSETTGTFYEQYF. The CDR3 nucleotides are TGTGCCAGCAGTGAAACTACAGGAACGTTCTACGAGCAGTACTTC.